Each of the 6 T cell receptor beta chains below was sequenced from the same sample in a study of response to subunit inactivated influenza vaccine. Each CDR3 protein gets one entry after TCRdb re-called the RT-PCR reads with MiXCR. Of 550,000 to 800,000 distinct CDR3 sequences listed, around a sixth are singletons. The material was PBMCs from blood, obtained 11 to 12 days after vaccination. The source of these receptors is a man aged 50-60 years who received an inactivated influenza vaccine.

This clonotype was detected only a few times. The CDR3 DNA is TGTGCCAGCAGCAGACAGGGACAGGGGAATCACGAGCAGTACTTC. Translating gives CASSRQGQGNHEQYF. J is TRBJ2-7 and V is TRBV2; 10 positions agree with TRBD1. CDR3 length: 15 residues. V trimming: 6 bases; J trimming: 5 bases; junction bases outside the gene matches: 10. CDR1 and CDR2 from the germline V gene are SNHLY and FYNNEI.

This clonotype occurred many times. This sequence joins TRBV3-1 and TRBJ2-2; unclear D gene. Per germline, CDR1 LGHDT and CDR2 YNNKEL (reference sequence). V shed 1 base and J shed 4 bases, with 4 bases lying between them. This CDR3 has 13 residues. Here the CDR3 DNA reads TGTGCCAGCAGCCAAGCGCCCACCGGGGAGCTGTTTTTT. This encodes CASSQAPTGELFF.

This clonotype was detected ten times or more. The chain carries TRBV12-3 or TRBV12-4 and TRBJ1-4; D perhaps matches TRBD1 (5 bases). The CDR3 spans 14 residues. V was pared by 7 bases and J by 8 bases, with 17 bases between. Written as DNA, the CDR3 is TGTGCCAGCAAGGAGGCAGGGCCGAGAGAAAAACTGTTTTTT. Translating gives CASKEAGPREKLFF.

This clonotype was detected only a few times. The rearrangement links TRBV7-2 to TRBJ2-1; 12 nucleotides agree with TRBD2. From germline, CDR1 is SGHTA and CDR2 FQGNSA. This CDR3 comprises 14 residues. The junction had 11 bases not matched to a gene; V was cut back by 5 bases and J by 15 bases. CDR3 DNA: TGTGCCAGCAGCGCCTCTAGCGGGAGGGCCTCTCTGTTCTTC. This gives the protein CASSASSGRASLFF.

This clonotype has at least ten counts. The junction departs from germline at one end; a sequencing error may be responsible. The CDR3: CASSLGGTGQETQYF. The CDR3 coding sequence is TGTGCCAGCAGCTTAGGCGGGACAGGTCAAGAGACCCAGTACTTC. The chain recombines TRBV5-1 with TRBJ2-5; 8 bases map to TRBD1. The germline V gene encodes CDR1 SGHRS and CDR2 YFSETQ. The length of the CDR3 is 15 residues. Together with reference TRBV5-1 and TRBJ2-5, the CDR3 gives the full variable domain: KAGVTQTPRYLIKTRGQQVTLSCSPISGHRSVSWYQQTPGQGLQFLFEYFSETQRNKGNFPGRFSGRQFSNSRSEMNVSTLELGDSALYLCASSLGGTGQETQYFGPGTRLLVL.

V and J are TRBV5-1 and TRBJ2-5; D remains ambiguous. Germline V CDR1 and CDR2: SGHRS, YFSETQ. The ends were cut back, 0 bases at V and 2 bases at J, with 14 bases in the middle. The CDR3 extends over 16 amino acids. CDR3 sequence: CASSLGVYAAQETQYF. CDR3 DNA sequence: TGCGCCAGCAGCTTGGGCGTGTATGCAGCGCAAGAGACCCAGTACTTC.